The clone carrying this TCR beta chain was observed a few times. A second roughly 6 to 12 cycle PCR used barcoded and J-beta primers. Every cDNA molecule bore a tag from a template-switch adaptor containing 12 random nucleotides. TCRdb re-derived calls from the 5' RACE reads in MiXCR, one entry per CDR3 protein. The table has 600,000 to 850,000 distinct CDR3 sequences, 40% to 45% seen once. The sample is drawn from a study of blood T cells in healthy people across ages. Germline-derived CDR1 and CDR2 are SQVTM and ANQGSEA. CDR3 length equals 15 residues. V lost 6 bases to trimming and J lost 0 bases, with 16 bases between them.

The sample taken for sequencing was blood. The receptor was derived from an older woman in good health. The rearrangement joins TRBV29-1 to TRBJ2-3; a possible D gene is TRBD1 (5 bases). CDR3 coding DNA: TGCAGCGTCCAAGACAGACGCCTAAGCACAGATACGCAGTATTTT. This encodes CSVQDRRLSTDTQYF.